Listed here are 27 T cell receptor beta chains from one sample, sequenced in a study of cytomegalovirus exposure and HLA in healthy donors. PCR was performed using 60 Vbeta and 13 Jbeta primers. The repertoire was sequenced with immunoSEQ multiplex PCR; TCRdb's copy has only in-frame clones and lacks some. The sample yields about 140,000 clones, around 75% seen once. Sequenced: PBMCs. These receptors were collected from a man in his forties in good health and CMV-seronegative.

This rearrangement joins TRBV7-9 to TRBJ1-2; D is perhaps TRBD1 (6 bases). The CDR3 covers 16 residues. V lost 5 bases, J lost 6 bases, and 22 bases lay in between. Per germline, CDR1 SEHNR and CDR2 FQNEAQ (reference sequence). The CDR3 DNA sequence: TGTGCCAGCAGCCCTAACTACCTAGACGCAGGGGATGGCTACACCTTC. Its translation: CASSPNYLDAGDGYTF.

This chain joins TRBV5-1 and TRBJ1-1, with TRBD1 matching over 10 bases. V lost 4 bases and J lost 4; bases outside the gene matches: 7. The CDR3 sequence is 15 residues long. Germline CDR1 SGHRS, CDR2 YFSETQ. DNA for the CDR3: TGCGCCAGCAGCCCGGGACAGGGGCTCGGCACTGAAGCTTTCTTT. Translation: CASSPGQGLGTEAFF.

This clone came up once. CDR3 bases: TGTGCCAGCAGCCCAGAGGCAGGGTATAGCAATCAGCCCCAGCATTTT. Protein sequence: CASSPEAGYSNQPQHF. J is TRBJ1-5 and V is TRBV7-2; TRBD1 is a possible D gene (5 bases). This CDR3 comprises 16 residues. Trimming removed 5 bases from V and 0 bases from J, with 14 bases in between. The germline V gene encodes CDR1 SGHTA and CDR2 FQGNSA.

V usage is TRBV11-3 and J usage is TRBJ1-1, with D possibly being TRBD1 (6 bases). With 5 bases removed from V and 3 bases from J, the gap between germline ends came to 19 bases. Germline CDR1 is SGHNT and CDR2 is YENEEA. The CDR3 has 16 residues. For the CDR3, the DNA is TGTGCCAGCAGCAAGGGGGATCAGGGGCTGGACACTGAAGCTTTCTTT. It codes for CASSKGDQGLDTEAFF.

The V gene is TRBV11-3, the J gene TRBJ1-5, with TRBD1 as a possible D gene (5 bases). The CDR3 covers 15 residues. Per germline, CDR1 SGHNT and CDR2 YENEEA. The V end was cut by 1 base, the J end by 0 bases, with 7 bases between. CDR3 sequence (DNA): TGTGCCAGCAGCTTAGCCAGGGTTAGCAATCAGCCCCAGCATTTT. Its protein is CASSLARVSNQPQHF.

The gene calls are TRBV19 and TRBJ2-3, with a weak D call TRBD2 (5 bases). This CDR3 has 12 residues. Trimming took off 7 bases at V and 8 bases at J, with 13 bases between the two ends. The germline V gene has CDR1 LNHDA and CDR2 SQIVND (reference sequence). The CDR3, as DNA: TGTGCCAGTACTAGCAATTGGGTTACGCAGTATTTT. As protein: CASTSNWVTQYF.

The chain is built from TRBV18 and TRBJ2-1; 7 bases match TRBD2. CDR3 length: 15 residues. V dropped 5 bases and J dropped 0; count of bases not matched to a gene: 4. CDR1 is KGHSH and CDR2 is LQKENI in the germline V gene. The chain's CDR3 is CASSRLASSYNEQFF. DNA of the CDR3: TGTGCCAGCTCAAGACTAGCTAGCTCCTACAATGAGCAGTTCTTC.

The chain joins TRBV21-1 to TRBJ1-6; no DNA check was done on the table's D call, TRBD1. TRBV21-1 represents a pseudogene. The CDR3 totals 17 residues. CDR3 bases: TGTGCCAGCAGCAAAGGGGACAGGGGGATCTATAATTCACCCCTCCACTTT. This gives the protein CASSKGDRGIYNSPLHF.

The chain couples TRBV25-1 to TRBJ2-7; TRBD2 might be the D (6 bases). Germline CDR1 and CDR2: MGHDK and SYGVNS. CDR3 length equals 12 residues. Trimming took off 11 bases at V and 5 bases at J, with 16 bases between the two ends. CDR3 loop: CASALGGDEQYF. The DNA for the CDR3 is TGTGCCTCCGCCTTGGGGGGAGACGAGCAGTACTTC.

V and J are TRBV28 and TRBJ1-5, with 8 bases aligning to TRBD1. V gave up 2 bases and J gave up 7 bases; unmatched junction bases: 7. Germline loops: CDR1 MDHEN, CDR2 SYDVKM. CDR3 length equals 15 residues. CDR3 nucleotide sequence: TGTGCCAGCAGTTTACCAACAGGGGGAAAACAGCCCCAGCATTTT. It is translated as CASSLPTGGKQPQHF.

V and J are TRBV29-1 and TRBJ2-2; 7 nucleotides line up with TRBD2. CDR1 and CDR2 (germline): SQVTM, ANQGSEA. This CDR3 is 15 amino acids long. Trimming cost V 4 bases and J 2 bases; bases outside gene matches: 7. In DNA, the CDR3 is TGCAGCGTTGTGGGGGGGACCGCCAACACCGGGGAGCTGTTTTTT. Translated, it gives CSVVGGTANTGELFF.

The chain joins TRBV19 to TRBJ1-6; 7 positions agree with TRBD1. CDR1 LNHDA and CDR2 SQIVND come from the germline V gene (reference sequence). The length of the CDR3 is 15 residues. V gave up 6 bases and J gave up 8 bases; unmatched junction bases: 10. CDR3 nucleotide sequence: TGTGCCAGTAGCATTTCGACAGGGTTTGATTCACCCCTCCACTTT. Its protein product is CASSISTGFDSPLHF.

The chain has TRBV7-8 and TRBJ2-5; TRBD2 agrees at 11 bases. The J segment lost 3 bases and the V segment lost 5 bases, leaving 5 bases of the junction unmatched. CDR1 SGHVS and CDR2 FQNEAQ come from the germline V gene. The CDR3 spans 15 residues. The CDR3 spells CASSLGTSGKETQYF. For the CDR3, the DNA is TGTGCCAGCAGCCTAGGGACTAGCGGAAAAGAGACCCAGTACTTC.

This clone was found a few times. V is TRBV30 and J is TRBJ1-6; no clear D. The V gene lost 4 bases and the J gene lost 3 bases, with 7 bases spanning the gap. The CDR3 has 13 amino acids. The germline V gene has CDR1 GTSNPN and CDR2 SVGIG (reference sequence). CDR3 sequence: CAWTAGYNSPLHF. The DNA of the CDR3 is TGTGCCTGGACGGCGGGCTATAATTCACCCCTCCACTTT.

In its sample, this clone was seen once. V is TRBV5-4 and J is TRBJ2-3; TRBD1 agrees at 7 bases. CDR3 length equals 16 residues. Germline V gene data show CDR1 as SGHNT and CDR2 as YYREEE (reference sequence). Trimming at V came to 3 bases and at J to 2 bases, leaving 9 bases not matched to a gene. The CDR3 nucleotides read TGTGCCAGCAGCTCCCGATCGGGACAGACCACAGATACGCAGTATTTT. Amino acids: CASSSRSGQTTDTQYF.

This clone came up once. The chain is built from TRBV2 and TRBJ2-7; no reliable D call. CDR3 length: 12 residues. CDR1 is SNHLY, CDR2 FYNNEI, per germline. V lost 5 bases to trimming and J lost 3 bases, with 8 bases between them. CDR3 residues: CASSKGGYEQYF. For the CDR3, the DNA is TGTGCCAGCAGTAAAGGCGGCTACGAGCAGTACTTC.

The chain recombines TRBV5-1 with TRBJ2-3, with TRBD2 as a possible D gene (6 bases). From germline, CDR1 is SGHRS and CDR2 YFSETQ. This CDR3 is 16 amino acids long. V lost 2 bases to trimming and J lost 4 bases, with 17 bases between them. CDR3 sequence (DNA): TGCGCCAGCAGCTTAGGGACTCCAAACATCGCAGATACGCAGTATTTT. It specifies CASSLGTPNIADTQYF.

The V and J genes are TRBV23-1 and TRBJ1-5; 7 bases align to TRBD1. TRBV23-1 is treated as an ORF (open reading frame) with a function not yet certain. V dropped 0 bases and J dropped 7; count of bases not matched to a gene: 12. This CDR3 has 17 amino acids. This chain's CDR3 is CASSQSEAGGSRQPQHF. DNA of the CDR3: TGCGCCAGCAGTCAATCTGAGGCAGGGGGTTCTCGGCAGCCCCAGCATTTT.

The V call is TRBV4-3, the J call TRBJ2-5; TRBD1 aligns across 12 bases. Germline V gene lookup returns CDR1 LGHNA and CDR2 YSLEER. The ends lost 3 bases at V and 5 bases at J; junction bases unmatched: 4. This CDR3 has 15 amino acids. CDR3 nucleotides: TGCGCCAGCAGCCACGGGACAGGGGGCTATGAGACCCAGTACTTC. It is translated as CASSHGTGGYETQYF.

This chain uses TRBV5-1 with TRBJ2-1, with TRBD2 identical over 15 bases. This CDR3 is built from 15 residues. With V trimmed by 3 bases and J by 6 bases, 1 base remained unmatched. From germline, CDR1 is SGHRS and CDR2 YFSETQ. CDR3 loop: CASSWTSGGANEQFF. The CDR3 DNA reads as TGCGCCAGCAGCTGGACTAGCGGGGGGGCCAATGAGCAGTTCTTC.

V usage is TRBV7-6 and J usage is TRBJ2-3; TRBD2 aligns across 7 bases. Germline trimming cut 0 bases from V and 1 base from J; bases unmatched to any gene: 13. CDR1 is SGHVS, CDR2 FNYEAQ, per germline. This CDR3 contains 19 residues. CDR3: CASSLAWGLPEEGTDTQYF. The CDR3 DNA is TGTGCCAGCAGCTTAGCCTGGGGACTACCCGAGGAGGGCACAGATACGCAGTATTTT.

The V gene is TRBV4-1, the J gene TRBJ1-2, with 11 bases that match TRBD1. V was clipped by 3 bases and J by 4 bases; unmatched bases: 7. The CDR3 covers 16 residues. The V gene's germline CDR1 is MGHRA and CDR2 YSYEKL. CDR3 in DNA: TGCGCCAGCAGCCATTCCCTTGGGACAGGGGGCTATGGCTACACCTTC. This gives the protein CASSHSLGTGGYGYTF.

J is TRBJ1-4 and V is TRBV30; possibly TRBD1 for D (6 bases). CDR3 length: 17 residues. V lost 1 base and J 0 bases, leaving 15 bases between the germline ends. Germline V gene lookup returns CDR1 GTSNPN and CDR2 SVGIG (reference sequence). CDR3 region: CAWSDGQLTATNEKLFF. CDR3 DNA: TGTGCCTGGAGTGACGGACAGTTAACCGCAACTAATGAAAAACTGTTTTTT.

V and J are TRBV6-5 and TRBJ2-7, with D hard to call. From germline, CDR1 is MNHEY and CDR2 SVGAGI. Trimming removed 2 bases at V and 0 bases at J, with 8 bases between. The CDR3 runs 14 residues. In DNA, the CDR3 is TGTGCCAGCAGTTACGGGCCCAGCTCCTACGAGCAGTACTTC. It encodes CASSYGPSSYEQYF.

The chain combines TRBV7-2 with TRBJ1-3; the match to TRBD1 covers 7 bases. Germline V gene sequence: CDR1 SGHTA, CDR2 FQGNSA. J gave up 2 bases and V 5 bases, and 0 bases lay outside the gene matches. CDR3 length equals 13 residues. The chain's CDR3 is CASSGTAGNTIYF. The CDR3 coding sequence is TGTGCCAGCAGCGGGACAGCTGGAAACACCATATATTTT.

The chain joins TRBV30 to TRBJ1-1; 7 bases align to TRBD1. CDR1 is GTSNPN, CDR2 SVGIG, per germline (reference sequence). The trim removed 3 bases at V and 4 bases at J, leaving 5 bases unmatched. This CDR3 has 13 residues. CDR3 nucleotide sequence: TGTGCCTGGAGCCTGGGACAGCTCACTGAAGCTTTCTTT. As protein: CAWSLGQLTEAFF.

V gene TRBV28 combines with J gene TRBJ1-4; weak D call: TRBD1 (6 bases). The V gene lost 2 bases and the J gene lost 8 bases, with 15 bases spanning the gap. Per the germline V gene, CDR1 is MDHEN and CDR2 is SYDVKM. The CDR3 is 15 amino acids. CDR3 sequence reads: CASSLGGQNGEKLFF. Written as DNA, the CDR3 is TGTGCCAGCAGTTTAGGGGGACAAAACGGAGAAAAACTGTTTTTT.